This passage covers 13 T cell receptor beta chains from one sample sequenced in a study of shared clonotypes between healthy human individuals. The repertoire was sequenced with immunoSEQ multiplex PCR; TCRdb's copy has only in-frame clones and lacks some. The sample shows about 2 million clones, over 85% of them seen only once. The sample consisted of naive CD4+ T cells sorted from blood. As for subset: CD45RA+ positively selected. These receptors all come from a man aged 18-30 years in good health.

Only a few counts were recorded for this clone. Other nucleotide sequences in the sample specify the same CDR3. This chain links TRBV18 with TRBJ2-7; possible D gene TRBD1, 6 bases. V lost 4 bases, J lost 3 bases, and 7 bases lay in between. The germline V gene encodes CDR1 KGHSH and CDR2 LQKENI. The CDR3 has 12 residues. In DNA, the CDR3 is TGTGCCAGCTCACTACAGGGCTACGAGCAGTACTTC. Translating it yields CASSLQGYEQYF. The whole variable domain, remainder taken from reference TRBV18 and TRBJ2-7, is NAGVMQNPRHLVRRRGQEARLRCSPMKGHSHVYWYRQLPEEGLKFMVYLQKENIIDESGMPKERFSAEFPKEGPSILRIQQVVRGDSAAYFCASSLQGYEQYFGPGTRLTVT.

Only one count was recorded for this clone. Other DNA sequences within the sample encode an identical CDR3. V and J are TRBV20-1 and TRBJ1-6; D not resolved. The CDR3 spans 11 residues. Germline lookup yields CDR1 DFQATT and CDR2 SNEGSKA (reference sequence). V was shortened by 2 bases and J by 14 bases, with 10 bases between the two germline ends. The CDR3 reads CSARISSTLHF. The CDR3 DNA reads as TGCAGTGCTAGAATTTCCTCAACCCTCCACTTT.

This rearrangement joins TRBV25-1 to TRBJ2-2; tentative D call: TRBD1 (6 bases). Per germline, CDR1 MGHDK and CDR2 SYGVNS. There are 13 residues in the CDR3. Trimming removed 6 bases at V and 5 bases at J, with 10 bases between. The CDR3 nucleotides read TGTGCCAGCAGGGAACAGGGTACCGGGGAGCTGTTTTTT. Amino acid sequence: CASREQGTGELFF.

This chain joins TRBV18 and TRBJ1-4, with D perhaps matching TRBD1 (6 bases). The germline V gene has CDR1 KGHSH and CDR2 LQKENI. This CDR3 is built from 16 residues. Deletions cut 0 bases from V and 0 bases from J, with 8 bases between. The CDR3 here is CASSPPQGPTNEKLFF. In DNA form, the CDR3 reads TGTGCCAGCTCACCACCCCAGGGGCCAACTAATGAAAAACTGTTTTTT.

This chain joins TRBV5-1 and TRBJ1-1; TRBD1 agrees at 11 bases. The CDR3 contains 15 residues. With 5 bases clipped from V and 0 bases from J, the junction kept 3 bases outside the gene matches. Per germline, CDR1 SGHRS and CDR2 YFSETQ. The CDR3 sequence: CASSGQGAVNTEAFF. CDR3 nucleotide sequence: TGCGCCAGCAGTGGACAGGGGGCCGTGAACACTGAAGCTTTCTTT.

The V gene is TRBV6-5, the J gene TRBJ1-2; D unclear. Looked up from germline, CDR1 is MNHEY and CDR2 is SVGAGI. Trimming pared 1 base from V and 5 bases from J, leaving 11 bases between. The CDR3 is made up of 14 amino acids. The CDR3 sequence is CASSYLDTGYGYTF. Here the CDR3 DNA reads TGTGCCAGCAGTTACTTGGATACTGGATATGGCTACACCTTC.

This clone was observed once. The rearrangement links TRBV28 to TRBJ2-1; 8 nucleotides match TRBD2. Trimming took 6 bases from V and 1 from J; bases not matched to a gene: 11. CDR1 MDHEN and CDR2 SYDVKM come from the germline V gene. The length of the CDR3 is 17 residues. CDR3 sequence: CASSPFGAGGSYNEQFF. The DNA of the CDR3 is TGTGCCAGCAGCCCCTTTGGGGCGGGGGGTTCCTACAATGAGCAGTTCTTC.

The J gene is TRBJ2-3, the V gene TRBV18; 11 positions agree with TRBD2. After removal of 0 bases from V and 2 bases from J, the junction contained 7 bases not matched to a gene. This CDR3 contains 18 residues. The V gene's germline CDR1 is KGHSH and CDR2 LQKENI. The CDR3 DNA sequence: TGTGCCAGCTCACCACCGTTAGCGGGAGGGCTAATCACAGATACGCAGTATTTT. The encoded protein is CASSPPLAGGLITDTQYF. The entire variable domain, with the rest obtained from reference TRBV18 and TRBJ2-3, is as follows: NAGVMQNPRHLVRRRGQEARLRCSPMKGHSHVYWYRQLPEEGLKFMVYLQKENIIDESGMPKERFSAEFPKEGPSILRIQQVVRGDSAAYFCASSPPLAGGLITDTQYFGPGTRLTVL.

The genes are TRBV10-3 and TRBJ1-4; no clear D. Germline values: CDR1 ENHRY, CDR2 SYGVKD. The V end was cut by 10 bases, the J end by 3 bases, with 12 bases between. There are 13 residues in the CDR3. The chain's CDR3 is CASRTAPNEKLFF. The CDR3 DNA is TGTGCCAGCCGGACGGCACCTAATGAAAAACTGTTTTTT.

The rearrangement joins TRBV28 to TRBJ2-7; the match to TRBD2 covers 8 bases. Germline values: CDR1 MDHEN, CDR2 SYDVKM. The CDR3 covers 13 residues. V lost 6 bases, J lost 6 bases, and 7 bases stayed unmatched. As DNA, the CDR3 is TGTGCCAGCAGAGCTAGCGGGTGGGTCGAGCAGTACTTC. Its translation: CASRASGWVEQYF.

The rearrangement links TRBV28 to TRBJ1-4; D call uncertain. Deletions cut 6 bases from V and 7 bases from J, with 18 bases between. Germline loops: CDR1 MDHEN, CDR2 SYDVKM. This CDR3 is 15 amino acids long. CDR3 sequence reads: CASSSQQAGLEKLFF. The CDR3 region has the DNA TGTGCCAGCAGCTCCCAGCAGGCCGGCCTTGAAAAACTGTTTTTT.

The gene calls are TRBV9 and TRBJ1-2, with 7 bases fitting TRBD1. V lost 3 bases to trimming and J lost 4 bases; unmatched junction nucleotides: 6. Per germline, CDR1 SGDLS and CDR2 YYNGEE. The CDR3 contains 14 residues. The CDR3 DNA follows: TGTGCCAGCAGCGCCAAGGACAGGCCCTATGGCTACACCTTC. This encodes CASSAKDRPYGYTF. The full variable domain, rest sourced from reference TRBV9 and TRBJ1-2, is DSGVTQTPKHLITATGQRVTLRCSPRSGDLSVYWYQQSLDQGLQFLIQYYNGEERAKGNILERFSAQQFPDLHSELNLSSLELGDSALYFCASSAKDRPYGYTFGSGTRLTVV.

The V gene is TRBV5-1, the J gene TRBJ1-4; tentative D call: TRBD1 (6 bases). The CDR3 contains 15 residues. In germline, CDR1 is SGHRS, CDR2 YFSETQ. With 7 bases removed from V and 4 bases from J, the gap between germline ends came to 17 bases. CDR3 sequence (DNA): TGCGCCAGCTCCGATCAGGGGTTCGGTAATGAAAAACTGTTTTTT. The encoded protein is CASSDQGFGNEKLFF.